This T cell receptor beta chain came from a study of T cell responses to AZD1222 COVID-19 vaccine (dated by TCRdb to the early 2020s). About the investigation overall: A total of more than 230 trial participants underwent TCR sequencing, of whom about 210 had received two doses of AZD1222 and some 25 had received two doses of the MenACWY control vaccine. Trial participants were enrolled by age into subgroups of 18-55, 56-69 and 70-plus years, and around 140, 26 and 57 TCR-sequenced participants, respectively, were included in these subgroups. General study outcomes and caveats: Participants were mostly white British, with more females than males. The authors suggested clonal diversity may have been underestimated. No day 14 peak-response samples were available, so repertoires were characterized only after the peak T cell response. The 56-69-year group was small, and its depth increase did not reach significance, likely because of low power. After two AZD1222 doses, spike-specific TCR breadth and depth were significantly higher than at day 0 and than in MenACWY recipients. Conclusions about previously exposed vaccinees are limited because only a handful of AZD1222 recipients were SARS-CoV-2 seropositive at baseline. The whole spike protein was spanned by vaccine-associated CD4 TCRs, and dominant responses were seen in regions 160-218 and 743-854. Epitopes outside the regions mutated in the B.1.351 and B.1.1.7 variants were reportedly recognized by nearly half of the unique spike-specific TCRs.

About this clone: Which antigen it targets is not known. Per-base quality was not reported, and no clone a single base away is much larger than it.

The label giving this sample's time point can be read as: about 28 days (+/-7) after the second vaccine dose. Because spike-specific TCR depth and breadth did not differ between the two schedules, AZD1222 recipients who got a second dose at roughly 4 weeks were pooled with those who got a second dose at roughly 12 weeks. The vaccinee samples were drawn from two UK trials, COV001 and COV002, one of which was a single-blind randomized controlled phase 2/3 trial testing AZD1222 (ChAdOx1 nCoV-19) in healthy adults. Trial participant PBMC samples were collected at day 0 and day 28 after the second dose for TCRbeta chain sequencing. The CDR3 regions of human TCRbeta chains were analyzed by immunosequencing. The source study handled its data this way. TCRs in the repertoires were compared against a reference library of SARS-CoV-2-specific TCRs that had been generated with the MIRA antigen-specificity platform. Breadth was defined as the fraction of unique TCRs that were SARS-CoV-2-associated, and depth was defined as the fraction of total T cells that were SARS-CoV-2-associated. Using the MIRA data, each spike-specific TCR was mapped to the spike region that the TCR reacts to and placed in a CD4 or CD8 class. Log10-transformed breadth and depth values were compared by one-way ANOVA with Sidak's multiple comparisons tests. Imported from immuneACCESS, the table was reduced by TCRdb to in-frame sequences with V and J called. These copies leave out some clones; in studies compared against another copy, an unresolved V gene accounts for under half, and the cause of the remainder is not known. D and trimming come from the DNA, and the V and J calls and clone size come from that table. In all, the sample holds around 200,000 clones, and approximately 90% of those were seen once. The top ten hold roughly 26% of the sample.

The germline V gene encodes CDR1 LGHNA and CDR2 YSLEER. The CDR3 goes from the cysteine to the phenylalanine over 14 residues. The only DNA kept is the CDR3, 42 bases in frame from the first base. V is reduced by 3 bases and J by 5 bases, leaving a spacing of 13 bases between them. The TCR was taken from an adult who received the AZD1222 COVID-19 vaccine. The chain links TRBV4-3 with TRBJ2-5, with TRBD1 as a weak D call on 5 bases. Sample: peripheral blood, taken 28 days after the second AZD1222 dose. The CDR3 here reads CASSQFQGRETQYF. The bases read TGCGCCAGCAGCCAGTTCCAGGGCAGGGAGACCCAGTACTTC.